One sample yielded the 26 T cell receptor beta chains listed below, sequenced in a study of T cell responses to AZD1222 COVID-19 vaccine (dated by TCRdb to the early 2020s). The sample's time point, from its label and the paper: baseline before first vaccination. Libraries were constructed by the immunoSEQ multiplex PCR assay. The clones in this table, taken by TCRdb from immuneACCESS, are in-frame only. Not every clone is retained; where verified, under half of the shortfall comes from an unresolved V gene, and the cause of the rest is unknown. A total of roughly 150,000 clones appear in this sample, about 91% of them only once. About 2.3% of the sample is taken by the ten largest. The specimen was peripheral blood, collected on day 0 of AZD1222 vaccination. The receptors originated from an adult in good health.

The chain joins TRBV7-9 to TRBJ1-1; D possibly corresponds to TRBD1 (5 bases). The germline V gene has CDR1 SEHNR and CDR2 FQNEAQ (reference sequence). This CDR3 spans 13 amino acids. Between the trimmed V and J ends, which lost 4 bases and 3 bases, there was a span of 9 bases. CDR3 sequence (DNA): TGTGCCAGCAGCTCGACAGATTACACTGAAGCTTTCTTT. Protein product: CASSSTDYTEAFF.

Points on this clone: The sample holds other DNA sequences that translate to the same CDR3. CDR3 DNA: TGTGCCAGCAGCCAAGAGGGAGAGACCCAGTACTTC. Translating it yields CASSQEGETQYF. The V and J genes are TRBV3-1 (or the pseudogene TRBV3-2) and TRBJ2-5; D is ambiguous. Trimming removed 0 bases at V and 4 bases at J, with 3 bases between. CDR1 and CDR2 (germline): LGHDT, YNNKEL (reference sequence). The CDR3 length is 12 residues.

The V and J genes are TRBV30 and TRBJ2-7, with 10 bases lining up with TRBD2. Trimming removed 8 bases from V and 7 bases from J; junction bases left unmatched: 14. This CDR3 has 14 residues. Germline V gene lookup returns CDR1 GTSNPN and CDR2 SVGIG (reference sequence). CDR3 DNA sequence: TGTGCCCACTGGACAAGCGGGGGGGCGGGGGAGCAGTACTTC. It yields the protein CAHWTSGGAGEQYF.

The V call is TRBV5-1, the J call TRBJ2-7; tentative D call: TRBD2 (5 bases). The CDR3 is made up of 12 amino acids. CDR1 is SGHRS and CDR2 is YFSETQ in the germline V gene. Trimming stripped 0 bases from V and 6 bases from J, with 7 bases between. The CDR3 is CASSLAGSEQYF. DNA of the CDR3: TGCGCCAGCAGCTTGGCGGGAAGCGAGCAGTACTTC. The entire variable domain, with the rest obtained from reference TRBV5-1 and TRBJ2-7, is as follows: KAGVTQTPRYLIKTRGQQVTLSCSPISGHRSVSWYQQTPGQGLQFLFEYFSETQRNKGNFPGRFSGRQFSNSRSEMNVSTLELGDSALYLCASSLAGSEQYFGPGTRLTVT.

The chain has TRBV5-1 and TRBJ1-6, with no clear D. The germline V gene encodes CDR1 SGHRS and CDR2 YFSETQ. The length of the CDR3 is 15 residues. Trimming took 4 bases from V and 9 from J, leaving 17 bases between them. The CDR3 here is CASSPAGVRGSPLHF. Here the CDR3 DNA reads TGCGCCAGCAGCCCGGCTGGGGTGCGAGGTTCACCCCTCCACTTT. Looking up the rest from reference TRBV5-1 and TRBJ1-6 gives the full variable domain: KAGVTQTPRYLIKTRGQQVTLSCSPISGHRSVSWYQQTPGQGLQFLFEYFSETQRNKGNFPGRFSGRQFSNSRSEMNVSTLELGDSALYLCASSPAGVRGSPLHFGNGTRLTVT.

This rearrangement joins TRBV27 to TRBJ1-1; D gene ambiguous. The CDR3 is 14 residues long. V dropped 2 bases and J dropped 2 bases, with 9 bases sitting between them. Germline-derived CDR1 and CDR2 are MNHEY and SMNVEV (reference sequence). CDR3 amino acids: CASSLGSDNTEAFF. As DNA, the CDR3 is TGTGCCAGCAGTTTAGGTAGCGACAACACTGAAGCTTTCTTT.

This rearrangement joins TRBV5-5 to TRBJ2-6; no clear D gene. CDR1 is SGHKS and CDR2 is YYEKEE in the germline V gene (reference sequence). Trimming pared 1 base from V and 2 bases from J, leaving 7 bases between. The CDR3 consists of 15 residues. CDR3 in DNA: TGTGCCAGCAGCTTGAGTACACCTGGGGCCAACGTCCTGACTTTC. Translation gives CASSLSTPGANVLTF. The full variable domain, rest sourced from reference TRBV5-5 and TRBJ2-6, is DAGVTQSPTHLIKTRGQQVTLRCSPISGHKSVSWYQQVLGQGPQFIFQYYEKEERGRGNFPDRFSARQFPNYSSELNVNALLLGDSALYLCASSLSTPGANVLTFGAGSRLTVL.

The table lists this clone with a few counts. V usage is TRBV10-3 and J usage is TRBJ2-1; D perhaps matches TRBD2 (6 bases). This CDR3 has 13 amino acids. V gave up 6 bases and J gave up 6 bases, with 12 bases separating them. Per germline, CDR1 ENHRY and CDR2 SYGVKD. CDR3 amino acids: CAIRPGTSNEQFF. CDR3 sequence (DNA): TGTGCCATCAGGCCCGGGACTTCCAATGAGCAGTTCTTC.

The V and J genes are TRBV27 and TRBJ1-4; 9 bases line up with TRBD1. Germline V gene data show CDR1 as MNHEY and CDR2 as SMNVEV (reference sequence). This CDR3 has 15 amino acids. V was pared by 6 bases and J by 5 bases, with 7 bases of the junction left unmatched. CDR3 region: CASRPGTGINEKLFF. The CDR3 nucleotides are TGTGCCAGCAGACCGGGGACAGGGATCAATGAAAAACTGTTTTTT.

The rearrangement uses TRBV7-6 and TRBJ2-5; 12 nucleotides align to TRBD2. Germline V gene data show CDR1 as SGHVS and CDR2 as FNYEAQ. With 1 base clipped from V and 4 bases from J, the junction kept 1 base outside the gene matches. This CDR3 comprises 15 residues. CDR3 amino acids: CASSLELAGGETQYF. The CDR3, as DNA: TGTGCCAGCAGCTTAGAACTAGCGGGGGGAGAGACCCAGTACTTC.

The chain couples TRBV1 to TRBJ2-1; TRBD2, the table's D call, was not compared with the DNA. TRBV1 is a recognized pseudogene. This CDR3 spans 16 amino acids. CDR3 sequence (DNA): TGCACCAGCAGCCAAGATCGCGGGATCTCCTACAATGAGCAGTTCTTC. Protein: CTSSQDRGISYNEQFF.

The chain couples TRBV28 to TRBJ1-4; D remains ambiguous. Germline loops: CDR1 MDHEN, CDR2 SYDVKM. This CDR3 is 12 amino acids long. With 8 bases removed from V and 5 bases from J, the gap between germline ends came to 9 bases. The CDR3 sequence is CASGVWNEKLFF. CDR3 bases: TGTGCCAGCGGGGTGTGGAATGAAAAACTGTTTTTT.

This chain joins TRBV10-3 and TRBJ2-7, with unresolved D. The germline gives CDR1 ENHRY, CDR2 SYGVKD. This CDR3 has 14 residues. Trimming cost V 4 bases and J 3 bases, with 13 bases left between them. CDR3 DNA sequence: TGTGCCATCAGTGGGGCAGAGACTCACTACGAGCAGTACTTC. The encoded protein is CAISGAETHYEQYF.

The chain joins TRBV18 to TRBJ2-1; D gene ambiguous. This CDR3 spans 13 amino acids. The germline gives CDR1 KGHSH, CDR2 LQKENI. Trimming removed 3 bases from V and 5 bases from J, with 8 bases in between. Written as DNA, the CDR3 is TGTGCCAGCTCACCGGTCGGCGACAATGAGCAGTTCTTC. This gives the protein CASSPVGDNEQFF. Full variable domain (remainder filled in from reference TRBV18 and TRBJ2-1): NAGVMQNPRHLVRRRGQEARLRCSPMKGHSHVYWYRQLPEEGLKFMVYLQKENIIDESGMPKERFSAEFPKEGPSILRIQQVVRGDSAAYFCASSPVGDNEQFFGPGTRLTVL.

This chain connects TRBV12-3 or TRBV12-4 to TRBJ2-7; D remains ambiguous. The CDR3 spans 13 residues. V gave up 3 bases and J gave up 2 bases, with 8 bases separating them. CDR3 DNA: TGTGCCAGCAGTTTGGGCAAAACCTACGAGCAGTACTTC. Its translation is CASSLGKTYEQYF.

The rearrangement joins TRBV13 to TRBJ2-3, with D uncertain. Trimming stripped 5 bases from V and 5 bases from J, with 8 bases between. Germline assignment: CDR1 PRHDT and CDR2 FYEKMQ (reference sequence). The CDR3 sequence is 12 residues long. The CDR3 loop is CASSPAGDTQYF. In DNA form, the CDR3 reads TGTGCCAGCAGCCCCGCTGGAGATACGCAGTATTTT.

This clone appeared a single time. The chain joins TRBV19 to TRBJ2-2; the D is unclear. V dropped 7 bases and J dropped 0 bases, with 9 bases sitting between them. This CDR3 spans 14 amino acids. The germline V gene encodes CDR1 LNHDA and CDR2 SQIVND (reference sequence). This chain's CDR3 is CASTEGTNTGELFF. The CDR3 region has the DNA TGTGCCAGTACGGAAGGGACGAACACCGGGGAGCTGTTTTTT.

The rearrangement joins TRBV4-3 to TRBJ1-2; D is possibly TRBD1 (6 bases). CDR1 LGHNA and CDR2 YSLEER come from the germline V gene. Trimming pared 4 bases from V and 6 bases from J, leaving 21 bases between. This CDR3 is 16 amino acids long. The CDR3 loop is CASSPTLGQTGHGYTF. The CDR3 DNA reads TGCGCCAGCAGCCCCACCCTTGGACAGACGGGCCATGGCTACACCTTC.

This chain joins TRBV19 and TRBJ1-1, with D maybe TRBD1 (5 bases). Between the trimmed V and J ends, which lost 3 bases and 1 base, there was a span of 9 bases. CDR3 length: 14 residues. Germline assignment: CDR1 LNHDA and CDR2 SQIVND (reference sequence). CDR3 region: CASSITGGNTEAFF. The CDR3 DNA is TGTGCCAGTAGTATCACGGGGGGGAACACTGAAGCTTTCTTT.

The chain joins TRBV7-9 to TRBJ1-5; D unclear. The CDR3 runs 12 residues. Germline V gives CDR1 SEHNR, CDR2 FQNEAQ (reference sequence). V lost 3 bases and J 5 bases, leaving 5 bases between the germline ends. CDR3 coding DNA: TGTGCCAGCAGCTTCCACTATCAGCCCCAGCATTTT. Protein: CASSFHYQPQHF.

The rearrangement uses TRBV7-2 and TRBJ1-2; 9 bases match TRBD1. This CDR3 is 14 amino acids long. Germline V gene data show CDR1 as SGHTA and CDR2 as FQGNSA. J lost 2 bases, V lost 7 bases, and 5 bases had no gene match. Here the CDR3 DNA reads TGTGCCAGCACCCAGGACAGGGGAAACTATGGCTACACCTTC. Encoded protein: CASTQDRGNYGYTF.

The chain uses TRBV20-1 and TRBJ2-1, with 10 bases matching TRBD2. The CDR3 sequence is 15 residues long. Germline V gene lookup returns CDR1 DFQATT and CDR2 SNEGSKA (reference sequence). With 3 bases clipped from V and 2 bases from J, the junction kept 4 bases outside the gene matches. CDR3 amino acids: CSASSLAGAYNEQFF. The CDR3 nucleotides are TGCAGTGCTAGTTCCCTAGCGGGGGCCTACAATGAGCAGTTCTTC.

CDR3 loop: CASSLGGAPLYEQYF. DNA of the CDR3: TGTGCCAGCAGCTTAGGGGGGGCCCCCCTCTACGAGCAGTACTTC. This chain uses TRBV7-2 with TRBJ2-7, with D possibly being TRBD1 or TRBD2 (6 bases each). Per the germline V gene, CDR1 is SGHTA and CDR2 is FQGNSA. Deletions cut 1 base from V and 3 bases from J, with 13 bases between. CDR3 size: 15 residues.

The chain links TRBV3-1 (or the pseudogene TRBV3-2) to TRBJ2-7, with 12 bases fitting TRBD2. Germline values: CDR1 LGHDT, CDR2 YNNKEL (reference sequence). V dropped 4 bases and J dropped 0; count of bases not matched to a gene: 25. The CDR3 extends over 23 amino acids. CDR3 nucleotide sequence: TGTGCCAGCAGCCCCACAGTGCGGCTAGCGGGAGGGCCTTACGTGGGAAACTCCTACGAGCAGTACTTC. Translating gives CASSPTVRLAGGPYVGNSYEQYF.

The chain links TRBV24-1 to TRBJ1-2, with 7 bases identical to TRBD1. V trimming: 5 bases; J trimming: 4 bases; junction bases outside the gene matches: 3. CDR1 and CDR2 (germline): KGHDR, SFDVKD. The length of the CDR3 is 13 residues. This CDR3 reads CATSARDSYGYTF. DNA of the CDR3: TGTGCCACCAGTGCCAGGGACAGCTATGGCTACACCTTC.

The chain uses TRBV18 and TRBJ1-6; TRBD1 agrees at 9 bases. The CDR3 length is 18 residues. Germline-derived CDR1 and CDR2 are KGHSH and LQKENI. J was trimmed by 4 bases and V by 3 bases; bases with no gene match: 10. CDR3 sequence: CASSPTPGQGKYNSPLHF. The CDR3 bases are TGTGCCAGCTCACCCACGCCGGGACAGGGAAAATATAATTCACCCCTCCACTTT.